The clone carrying this TCR beta chain was found a few times. Its target is not known. This sample is drawn from a study of human T cells and chemical hapten exposure. Study-wide findings and caveats: No alteration of TCRs above 1 in 1000 frequency was seen with DPC sensitization.

V was clipped by 7 bases and J by 7 bases, with 17 bases between them. The germline V gene has CDR1 ENHRY and CDR2 SYGVKD. The CDR3 is 14 amino acids. Time point given: patch test 3, about 24 weeks after DPC sensitization. Treatment noted: therapeutic diphenylcyclopropenone sensitization with weekly scalp DPC. The authors extracted total RNA from unfractionated whole blood. MiXCR was run by TCRdb on the RACE reads, yielding one entry per CDR3 protein. The sample consists of some 110,000 distinct CDR3 sequences, about 11% of them appearing once. This clonotype was obtained from a woman in her fifties or sixties with alopecia areata. Some clones in this sample may be carry-over from other donors' samples. Sequencing was performed on whole blood, taken in connection with sensitization to the hapten diphenylcyclopropenone (DPC). The V and J genes are TRBV10-3 and TRBJ2-1, with a weak D call TRBD1 (6 bases). CDR3 sequence: CAINSKPGENEQFF. CDR3 nucleotides: TGTGCCATCAACTCAAAACCAGGGGAAAATGAGCAGTTCTTC.